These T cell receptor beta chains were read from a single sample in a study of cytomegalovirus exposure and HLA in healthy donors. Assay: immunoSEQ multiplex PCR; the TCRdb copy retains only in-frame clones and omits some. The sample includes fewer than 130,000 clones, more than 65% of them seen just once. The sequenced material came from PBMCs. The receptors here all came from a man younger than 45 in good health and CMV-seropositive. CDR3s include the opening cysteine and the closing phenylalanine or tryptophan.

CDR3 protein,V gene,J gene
CASSGLAGGQWANGELFF,TRBV2,TRBJ2-2
CASSPLAMETQYF,TRBV7-7,TRBJ2-5
CASSVNSGSGELFF,TRBV5-1,TRBJ2-2
CSAAGTYEQYF,TRBV20-1,TRBJ2-7
CASSLNRYSGNTIYF,TRBV7-9,TRBJ1-3
CASKAGAHYNEQFF,TRBV2,TRBJ2-1
CASSEPRSNEKLFF,TRBV2,TRBJ1-4
CASSFGGVGKLFF,TRBV27,TRBJ1-4
CASSLGQGDTIYF,TRBV19,TRBJ1-3
CASSPQGDQPQHF,TRBV11-2,TRBJ1-5
CASTDRGHSPLHF,TRBV2,TRBJ1-6
CASSIDRLAGDNEQFF,TRBV19,TRBJ2-1
CASSPPQRGYTDTQYF,TRBV18,TRBJ2-3
CASSVGPLGGSGTGELFF,TRBV9,TRBJ2-2
CASSPQDRGLEAFF,TRBV9,TRBJ1-1
CASTREGYNEQFF,TRBV5-1,TRBJ2-1
CASSLTSKSPDTQYF,TRBV28,TRBJ2-3
CASEAGSGNTIYF,TRBV11-2,TRBJ1-3
CASSDYLSSSGNTIYF,TRBV6-1,TRBJ1-3